This T cell receptor beta chain derives from a study of blood T cell repertoires in COVID-19. Study summary: There were acute and convalescent COVID-19 samples, and they came from the United States, Italy and Spain. In each case, the material was cDNA or gDNA derived from T cells, B-cell-depleted T cells, or PBMCs.

CDR1 is SNHLY and CDR2 is FYNNEI in the germline V gene. The CDR3 loop spans 15 amino acids. Trimming cost V 5 bases and J 3 bases; bases outside gene matches: 7. Seattle enrolled patients during active infection and tracked them longitudinally. As originally analysed: Estimates of nucleated cell counts were drawn from the amplification of reference gene primers. The repertoire was sequenced with immunoSEQ multiplex PCR; TCRdb's copy has only in-frame clones and lacks some. The DNA gave D and trimming, while V, J and clone size come from that table. The sample includes 400,000 to 450,000 clones, roughly 90% of them seen just once.

The TCR originated in a man aged 18-30 years with COVID-19, enrolled during active disease. The chain employs TRBV2 and TRBJ2-5; 9 positions agree with TRBD2. The specimen sequenced was peripheral blood. The CDR3, as DNA: TGTGCCAGCAGTTGGCAGCGGGGGGTGGAAGAGACCCAGTACTTC. Protein: CASSWQRGVEETQYF.